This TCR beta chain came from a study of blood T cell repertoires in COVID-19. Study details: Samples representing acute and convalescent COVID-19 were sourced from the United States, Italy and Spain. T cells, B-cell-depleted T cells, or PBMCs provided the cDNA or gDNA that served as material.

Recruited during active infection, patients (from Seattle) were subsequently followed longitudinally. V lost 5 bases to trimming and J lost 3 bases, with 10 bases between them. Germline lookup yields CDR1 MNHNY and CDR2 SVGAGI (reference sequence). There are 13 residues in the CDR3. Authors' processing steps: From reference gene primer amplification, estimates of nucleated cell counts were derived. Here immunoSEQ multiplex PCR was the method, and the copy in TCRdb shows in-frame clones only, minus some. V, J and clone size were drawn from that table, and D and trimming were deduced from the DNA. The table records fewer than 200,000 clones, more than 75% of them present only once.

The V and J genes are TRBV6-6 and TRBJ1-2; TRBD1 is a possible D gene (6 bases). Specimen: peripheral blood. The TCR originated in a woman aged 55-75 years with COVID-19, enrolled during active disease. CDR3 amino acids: CASSRTAYYGYTF. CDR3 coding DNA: TGTGCCAGCAGTAGGACAGCTTACTATGGCTACACCTTC.